Presented here are 2 T cell receptor beta chains from one specimen sequenced in a study of early stage breast cancer tumors. Data came from immunoSEQ multiplex PCR; TCRdb stores just in-frame clones and leaves some out. Found here are tens of thousands of clones, about 78% of them singletons; the top ten hold 6.5% to 9%. Material: blood. These receptors all stem from a person aged 50 to 59 with breast cancer.

The genes are TRBV11-2 and TRBJ2-2; a possible D gene is TRBD2 (5 bases). Per the germline V gene, CDR1 is SGHAT and CDR2 is FQNNGV. CDR3 length: 13 amino acids. Trimming removed 1 base from V and 7 bases from J, with 7 bases in between. CDR3 in amino acids: CASSLGGIGELFF. DNA of the CDR3: TGTGCCAGCAGCTTAGGAGGGATCGGGGAGCTGTTTTTT.

The J gene is TRBJ1-1, the V gene TRBV4-2; D call uncertain. Germline CDR1 and CDR2: LGHNA and YNFKEQ. Between the trimmed V and J ends, which lost 0 bases and 3 bases, there was a span of 11 bases. The CDR3 covers 15 residues. The CDR3 here is CASSQDGYTDTEAFF. The CDR3 bases are TGTGCCAGCAGCCAAGATGGTTATACGGACACTGAAGCTTTCTTT.